This T cell receptor (beta chain) is drawn from a study of monozygotic twins with inflammatory bowel disease. Study-level points and caveats: Those with IBD had lower TCRbeta diversity (inverse Simpson) than their healthy co-twins did. With others, IBD patients shared fewer clonotypes than healthy twins did, especially with disease activity.

This CDR3 contains 15 residues. From germline, CDR1 is SEHNR and CDR2 FQNEAQ (reference sequence). Incorporation of UMIs carrying a 6-nucleotide sample barcode was performed by template switching. Using the 5' RACE reads, TCRdb records one entry per CDR3 protein without DNA. Its clone listing holds about 210,000 distinct CDR3 sequences. To note about this clonotype: The antigen remains unidentified.

The sequenced sample was blood. The sequence was obtained from a human donor with ulcerative colitis or Crohn's disease, or a healthy co-twin of an affected twin (not recorded which). This rearrangement joins TRBV7-9 to TRBJ2-4; as DNA is missing, the TRBD2 call by TCRdb cannot be tested. The CDR3: CASSPPRSGRNIQYF.